A selection of T cell receptor beta chains follows, all from one sample in a study of shared clonotypes between healthy human individuals. Sequencing was performed with immunoSEQ multiplex PCR; in TCRdb, only in-frame clones are kept and a portion is missing. The table includes roughly 2.6 million clones, approximately 90% detected once. Sequenced material: naive CD4+ T cells sorted from blood. These receptors all stem from a man between 18 and 35 years old in good health. Both conserved end residues are part of each CDR3. The order of the fields is J gene, D gene, clone size, V gene, CDR3 protein, CDR3 DNA. The D gene is left open where the match is weak. The size field is filled for only some rows; it gives once, few, many or a size class.

TRBJ2-3	TRBD2	-	TRBV18	CASSPYGTSGGSTDTQYF	TGTGCCAGCTCACCCTACGGGACTAGCGGGGGGAGCACAGATACGCAGTATTTT
TRBJ2-5	-	-	TRBV9	CASSQVLSATQYF	TGTGCCAGCAGCCAAGTACTTAGTGCGACCCAGTACTTC
TRBJ2-2	-	-	TRBV2	CATSQGASTGELFF	TGTGCCACCTCACAGGGTGCGAGCACCGGGGAGCTGTTTTTT
TRBJ2-7	TRBD2	-	TRBV6-6	CASSYGSSGRGYEQYF	TGTGCCAGCAGTTACGGTTCTAGCGGGAGAGGCTACGAGCAGTACTTC
TRBJ1-1	-	-	TRBV28	CASTLTGLAFF	TGTGCCAGCACCCTCACGGGACTGGCTTTCTTT
TRBJ1-2	-	-	TRBV7-9	CASSLARGRFNYGYTF	TGTGCCAGCAGCTTAGCCCGTGGCAGGTTTAACTATGGCTACACCTTC
TRBJ2-7	-	-	TRBV5-8	CASNSSYRDYEQYF	TGTGCCAGCAACTCCTCGTACAGGGACTACGAGCAGTACTTC
TRBJ2-7	-	-	TRBV5-1	CASSPSGTRSSYEQYF	TGCGCCAGCAGCCCGTCCGGGACAAGGAGCTCCTACGAGCAGTACTTC
TRBJ1-5	TRBD1	-	TRBV2	CASMSNRGPNQPQHF	TGTGCCAGCATGTCAAACAGGGGGCCTAATCAGCCCCAGCATTTT
TRBJ1-5	-	-	TRBV7-2	CASSLAPGDSSNQPQHF	TGTGCCAGCAGCTTAGCGCCTGGGGATTCGAGCAATCAGCCCCAGCATTTT
TRBJ2-7	-	-	TRBV5-1	CASSHTGTYEQYF	TGCGCCAGCAGCCACACAGGGACCTACGAGCAGTACTTC
TRBJ1-4	-	-	TRBV5-8	CASSLEGGRSEKLFF	TGTGCCAGCAGCTTGGAAGGCGGCCGCAGTGAAAAACTGTTTTTT
TRBJ1-2	TRBD1	-	TRBV4-1	CASSSMGQGNYGYTF	TGCGCCAGCAGCTCCATGGGACAGGGAAACTATGGCTACACCTTC
TRBJ2-1	-	-	TRBV30	CAWSTGKGGNEQFF	TGTGCCTGGAGCACAGGGAAGGGGGGAAATGAGCAGTTCTTC
TRBJ2-3	TRBD2	-	TRBV29-1	CSGTGGDRATDTQYF	TGCAGCGGCACGGGAGGGGATAGGGCAACAGATACGCAGTATTTT
TRBJ2-1	TRBD2	-	TRBV2	CASSLLAGGKNEQFF	TGTGCCAGCAGTTTACTAGCGGGAGGCAAAAATGAGCAGTTCTTC
TRBJ2-1	-	-	TRBV2	CASSEDYSYNEQFF	TGTGCCAGCAGTGAGGATTACTCCTACAATGAGCAGTTCTTC
TRBJ1-1	-	-	TRBV6-6	CASRSSGGNTEAFF	TGTGCCAGCAGGTCATCGGGGGGGAACACTGAAGCTTTCTTT
TRBJ2-3	TRBD1	-	TRBV5-1	CASFPGGVSTDTQYF	TGCGCCAGCTTTCCAGGGGGCGTAAGCACAGATACGCAGTATTTT
TRBJ1-3	TRBD1	-	TRBV10-2	CASQSGGPGNTIYF	TGCGCCAGCCAGTCAGGGGGGCCTGGAAACACCATATATTTT
TRBJ1-5	TRBD1	-	TRBV28	CASSLQGTGANQPQHF	TGTGCCAGCAGTCTTCAGGGGACAGGGGCAAATCAGCCCCAGCATTTT
TRBJ2-7	TRBD2	-	TRBV4-2	CASSQVLSAGAGGAGNEQYF	TGTGCCAGCAGCCAAGTCCTTTCAGCCGGGGCCGGGGGGGCTGGAAACGAGCAGTACTTC
TRBJ1-6	-	once	TRBV7-2	CASSPRGGYNSPLHF	TGTGCCAGCAGCCCCCGGGGAGGCTATAATTCACCCCTCCACTTT
TRBJ2-3	TRBD1	-	TRBV7-9	CASRRGLAADTQYF	TGTGCCAGCAGAAGGGGGCTAGCTGCAGATACGCAGTATTTT
TRBJ2-1	TRBD2	-	TRBV5-1	CASSFWGGSYNEQFF	TGCGCCAGCAGCTTTTGGGGGGGCTCCTACAATGAGCAGTTCTTC
TRBJ2-1	TRBD2	-	TRBV6-4	CAITPSGTSGSGTYNEQFF	TGTGCCATTACACCCTCCGGGACTAGCGGGAGTGGGACCTACAATGAGCAGTTCTTC
TRBJ2-4	-	once	TRBV6-5	CASRERAKNIQYF	TGTGCTTCTCGGGAGCGGGCCAAAAACATTCAGTACTTC
TRBJ1-2	-	-	TRBV18	CASSPGVYGYTF	TGTGCCAGCTCGCCAGGGGTTTATGGCTACACCTTC
TRBJ2-7	-	-	TRBV7-3	CASSLTGTPNYEQYF	TGTGCCAGCAGCCTAACCGGGACCCCAAACTACGAGCAGTACTTC
TRBJ1-2	TRBD1	-	TRBV28	CASSGTGNYGYTF	TGTGCCAGCAGCGGGACAGGGAACTATGGCTACACCTTC
TRBJ2-7	-	-	TRBV6-1	CASSEGTSLNYEQYF	TGTGCCAGCAGTGAAGGAACTAGCCTTAACTACGAGCAGTACTTC
TRBJ2-3	TRBD2	-	TRBV6-5	CASSAGTSGKDTQYF	TGTGCCAGCAGTGCCGGGACTAGCGGGAAAGATACGCAGTATTTT
TRBJ2-2	-	-	TRBV6-5	CASRATRLGELFF	TGTGCCAGCAGGGCTACCAGACTCGGGGAGCTGTTTTTT
TRBJ1-6	TRBD1	-	TRBV5-4	CASSPLGQGAGSPLHF	TGTGCCAGCAGCCCTCTCGGACAGGGGGCAGGTTCACCCCTCCACTTT
TRBJ2-7	TRBD2	-	TRBV30	CAWTGGSYEQYF	TGTGCCTGGACGGGGGGCTCCTACGAGCAGTACTTC
TRBJ2-2	-	-	TRBV4-1	CASSQQTRNTGELFF	TGCGCCAGCAGCCAACAGACTAGGAACACCGGGGAGCTGTTTTTT
TRBJ2-3	TRBD2	-	TRBV7-2	CASSLEVAGGTDTQYF	TGTGCCAGCAGCTTAGAAGTAGCGGGGGGAACAGATACGCAGTATTTT
TRBJ2-7	TRBD2	-	TRBV10-3	CATRSGGAEASEQYF	TGTGCCACCCGAAGCGGGGGGGCCGAGGCGTCCGAGCAGTACTTC
TRBJ1-5	-	-	TRBV4-1	CASSQELGGKGSNQPQHF	TGCGCCAGCAGCCAAGAGCTGGGAGGGAAAGGGAGCAATCAGCCCCAGCATTTT
TRBJ2-1	TRBD2	-	TRBV2	CASSDWTSGSNEQFF	TGTGCCAGCAGCGACTGGACTAGCGGGAGCAATGAGCAGTTCTTC